These 2 T cell receptor beta chains were all obtained from the same sample, sequenced in a study of control samples from healthy donors and cancer patients. Sequencing was performed with immunoSEQ multiplex PCR; in TCRdb, only in-frame clones are kept and a portion is missing. The table lists under 200,000 clones. Specimen: blood. The receptors originated from a woman in her thirties in good health.

The CDR3 spells CASSYMIGQGTSPLHF. The DNA of the CDR3 is TGTGCCAGCAGTTATATGATCGGCCAGGGAACTTCACCCCTCCACTTT. This chain uses TRBV6-5 with TRBJ1-6; weak D call: TRBD1 (5 bases). The germline V gene has CDR1 MNHEY and CDR2 SVGAGI. V lost 3 bases to trimming and J lost 9 bases, with 18 bases between them. The CDR3 sequence is 16 residues long.

The chain recombines TRBV6-2 or TRBV6-3 with TRBJ1-1; perhaps TRBD1 as D (6 bases). The V end was cut by 5 bases, the J end by 5 bases, with 24 bases between. The V gene's germline CDR1 is MNHEY and CDR2 SVGEGT. The CDR3 has 17 residues. The CDR3, as DNA: TGTGCCAGCAGTCCCTGGCGCATCCCAGGGGTTTGGACTGAAGCTTTCTTT. It specifies CASSPWRIPGVWTEAFF.